These 23 T cell receptor beta chains originate from one sample sequenced in a study of OX40 agonist ivuxolimab in advanced cancers. Repertoires were generated with immunoSEQ multiplex PCR, while TCRdb's copy carries only in-frame clones and drops some. Counted here are some 50,000 clones, roughly 84% occurring once; the ten biggest clones make up approximately 4.6%. This specimen was CD4+ or CD8+ T cells sorted from blood, taken in a trial of the OX40 agonist ivuxolimab. Every receptor here comes from an adult with an advanced solid tumor such as melanoma, head and neck, liver or kidney cancer.

V usage is TRBV2 and J usage is TRBJ2-3; D may match TRBD1 or TRBD2 (5 bases each). Germline CDR1 reads SNHLY; CDR2 reads FYNNEI. This CDR3 spans 14 amino acids. V gave up 5 bases and J gave up 2 bases, with 11 bases separating them. Here the CDR3 reads CASSRDGPTDTQYF. The CDR3, as DNA: TGTGCCAGCAGTCGGGACGGGCCCACAGATACGCAGTATTTT.

V gene TRBV27 combines with J gene TRBJ2-7; 7 nucleotides agree with TRBD1. There are 14 residues in the CDR3. J lost 4 bases, V lost 9 bases, and 12 bases had no gene match. Germline-derived CDR1 and CDR2 are MNHEY and SMNVEV (reference sequence). This CDR3 reads CARHPRDRIYEQYF. The CDR3 nucleotides are TGTGCCAGACACCCACGGGACAGAATATACGAGCAGTACTTC.

This rearrangement joins TRBV18 to TRBJ1-1, with 8 bases lining up with TRBD1. Trimming took 5 bases from V and 7 from J; bases not matched to a gene: 6. Germline V gene data show CDR1 as KGHSH and CDR2 as LQKENI. The length of the CDR3 is 13 residues. CDR3 nucleotide sequence: TGTGCCAGCTCAACAGACAGGGGTGGTGAAGCTTTCTTT. Protein sequence: CASSTDRGGEAFF.

The gene calls are TRBV5-1 and TRBJ1-2; a possible D gene is TRBD1 (5 bases). The CDR3 spans 14 residues. Germline assignment: CDR1 SGHRS and CDR2 YFSETQ. V dropped 0 bases and J dropped 8 bases, with 14 bases sitting between them. The CDR3: CASSLEQPWGGYTF. Written as DNA, the CDR3 is TGCGCCAGCAGCTTGGAACAGCCCTGGGGGGGCTACACCTTC. Full variable domain (remainder filled in from reference TRBV5-1 and TRBJ1-2): KAGVTQTPRYLIKTRGQQVTLSCSPISGHRSVSWYQQTPGQGLQFLFEYFSETQRNKGNFPGRFSGRQFSNSRSEMNVSTLELGDSALYLCASSLEQPWGGYTFGSGTRLTVV.

The count of this clone is one. The chain is built from TRBV6-1 and TRBJ2-7; 13 nucleotides line up with TRBD2. CDR3 length equals 14 residues. Trimming took 8 bases from V and 9 from J; bases not matched to a gene: 10. Per germline, CDR1 MNHNS and CDR2 SASEGT. The CDR3 sequence: CASLPWTSGSGQYF. CDR3 bases: TGTGCCAGCCTTCCCTGGACTAGCGGGAGCGGGCAGTACTTC.

The V and J genes are TRBV7-9 and TRBJ2-5; the match to TRBD2 covers 7 bases. CDR3 length equals 15 residues. Trimming cost V 3 bases and J 2 bases; bases outside gene matches: 6. Germline assignment: CDR1 SEHNR and CDR2 FQNEAQ (reference sequence). CDR3 loop: CASSLGGSEQETQYF. In DNA, the CDR3 is TGTGCCAGCAGCTTGGGCGGGAGCGAGCAAGAGACCCAGTACTTC.

This clone was counted only a few times. The J gene is TRBJ1-2, the V gene TRBV5-1; D is possibly TRBD1 (6 bases). The V end was cut by 3 bases, the J end by 5 bases, with 14 bases between. Germline V lookup: CDR1 SGHRS, CDR2 YFSETQ. CDR3 length: 14 amino acids. The CDR3 loop reads CASSSEGGRYGYTF. CDR3 DNA sequence: TGCGCCAGCAGCTCGGAAGGGGGGAGATATGGCTACACCTTC.

CDR3 DNA sequence: TGTGCCAGCAGCTTAGCCGGGCCACTGAGCTACGAGCAGTACTTC. It translates to CASSLAGPLSYEQYF. This chain connects TRBV7-2 to TRBJ2-7, with D uncertain. The CDR3 loop spans 15 amino acids. CDR1 is SGHTA and CDR2 is FQGNSA in the germline V gene. Trimming shortened V by 0 bases and J by 3 bases, and 12 bases separated the two germline ends.

The chain carries TRBV27 and TRBJ1-2; 10 positions agree with TRBD1. The CDR3 covers 14 residues. Germline values: CDR1 MNHEY, CDR2 SMNVEV (reference sequence). The junction had 10 bases not matched to a gene; V was cut back by 5 bases and J by 10 bases. DNA for the CDR3: TGTGCCAGCAGTGCTTCCGGGACAGGGGTTGTCTACACCTTC. This codes for CASSASGTGVVYTF.

The gene calls are TRBV5-1 and TRBJ2-2; D not resolved. This CDR3 is built from 15 residues. V shed 0 bases and J shed 3 bases, with 9 bases lying between them. Germline V gives CDR1 SGHRS, CDR2 YFSETQ. The CDR3 is CASSLDGSYTGELFF. CDR3 coding DNA: TGCGCCAGCAGCTTGGATGGTAGCTACACCGGGGAGCTGTTTTTT.

The genes are TRBV7-3 and TRBJ1-2; a weak D match, TRBD1 (5 bases). Germline CDR1 SGHTA, CDR2 FQGTGA. V shed 4 bases and J shed 4 bases, with 13 bases lying between them. The CDR3 covers 14 residues. The CDR3 is CASSSPPTVYGYTF. The DNA of the CDR3 is TGTGCCAGCAGCTCCCCGCCGACAGTCTATGGCTACACCTTC.

This chain connects TRBV11-3 to TRBJ2-1; 12 positions match TRBD2. Germline V gene data show CDR1 as SGHNT and CDR2 as YENEEA. V trimming: 1 base; J trimming: 8 bases; junction bases outside the gene matches: 3. The CDR3 sequence is 15 residues long. The DNA of the CDR3 is TGTGCCAGCAGCTTAGGACTAGCGGGAGTCCATGAGCAGTTCTTC. Translating it yields CASSLGLAGVHEQFF.

The V gene is TRBV15, the J gene TRBJ2-7; 7 positions agree with TRBD1. The J segment lost 3 bases and the V segment lost 4 bases, leaving 6 bases of the junction unmatched. This CDR3 spans 14 amino acids. CDR1 LNHNV and CDR2 YYDKDF come from the germline V gene (reference sequence). CDR3 protein: CATSKSTGHYEQYF. The CDR3 nucleotides are TGTGCCACCAGCAAGTCGACAGGGCACTACGAGCAGTACTTC. Using reference TRBV15 and TRBJ2-7 for the parts outside the CDR3, the full variable domain is DAMVIQNPRYQVTQFGKPVTLSCSQTLNHNVMYWYQQKSSQAPKLLFHYYDKDFNNEADTPDNFQSRRPNTSFCFLDIRSPGLGDTAMYLCATSKSTGHYEQYFGPGTRLTVT.

The rearrangement links TRBV29-1 to TRBJ2-1; TRBD2 might be the D (6 bases). The CDR3 is made up of 13 amino acids. From germline, CDR1 is SQVTM and CDR2 ANQGSEA. V was trimmed by 2 bases and J by 6 bases, leaving 11 bases between them. The chain's CDR3 is CSVERTNLNEQFF. The CDR3 DNA reads TGCAGCGTTGAAAGGACTAATCTCAATGAGCAGTTCTTC.

This clone turned up a few times. The V and J genes are TRBV29-1 and TRBJ2-5, with TRBD2 as a possible D gene (6 bases). Trimming removed 0 bases at V and 6 bases at J, with 11 bases between. The CDR3 length is 13 residues. Germline CDR1 reads SQVTM; CDR2 reads ANQGSEA. CDR3 bases: TGCAGCGTTGAAGAGGGGGGAGGAAAGACCCAGTACTTC. It codes for CSVEEGGGKTQYF.

V and J are TRBV6-9 and TRBJ1-5, with D possibly TRBD1 on 6 matching bases. CDR3 length: 12 amino acids. Germline V lookup: CDR1 MNHGY, CDR2 SVAAGI. Trimming stripped 8 bases from V and 6 bases from J, with 11 bases between. The CDR3 region is CASGQRGQPQHF. CDR3 bases: TGTGCCAGCGGACAGCGGGGTCAGCCCCAGCATTTT.

This rearrangement joins TRBV5-6 to TRBJ2-7, with TRBD2 matching over 8 bases. The CDR3 contains 14 residues. Losses at the gene ends were 4 bases for V and 2 bases for J; bases not matched to a gene: 5. The germline CDR1 and CDR2 sequences are SGHDT and YYEEEE. CDR3 DNA sequence: TGTGCCAGCAGCATTAGCGGGACACCCTACGAGCAGTACTTC. It translates to CASSISGTPYEQYF.

The rearrangement joins TRBV14 to TRBJ1-4; no firm D call. This CDR3 is 16 amino acids long. Trimming took 4 bases from V and 3 from J, leaving 15 bases between them. CDR1 is SGHDN and CDR2 is FVKESK in the germline V gene. The CDR3 coding sequence is TGTGCCAGCAGCCGAGTCTCCGGGGTCGCTAATGAAAAACTGTTTTTT. Its translation is CASSRVSGVANEKLFF.

CDR3 sequence reads: CASSPSGTGIADTQYF. CDR3 sequence (DNA): TGTGCCAGCTCACCATCCGGGACAGGGATCGCAGATACGCAGTATTTT. The J gene is TRBJ2-3, the V gene TRBV18; 9 nucleotides agree with TRBD1. CDR3 length equals 16 residues. From germline, CDR1 is KGHSH and CDR2 LQKENI. Trimming cost V 2 bases and J 4 bases; bases outside gene matches: 7.

The V call is TRBV28, the J call TRBJ2-1, with TRBD2 identical over 12 bases. Germline V gene data show CDR1 as MDHEN and CDR2 as SYDVKM. CDR3 length: 15 amino acids. The J segment lost 3 bases and the V segment lost 5 bases, leaving 2 bases of the junction unmatched. CDR3 protein: CASSLTSGSYNEQFF. The CDR3 coding sequence is TGTGCCAGCAGTCTGACTAGCGGGAGCTACAATGAGCAGTTCTTC.

The gene calls are TRBV29-1 and TRBJ2-7; tentative D call: TRBD1 (6 bases). V was shortened by 6 bases and J by 5 bases, with 14 bases between the two germline ends. Germline loops: CDR1 SQVTM, CDR2 ANQGSEA. The CDR3 spans 12 residues. CDR3: CSVEKGVNEQYF. CDR3 in DNA: TGCAGCGTAGAAAAGGGGGTCAACGAGCAGTACTTC.

The rearrangement links TRBV15 to TRBJ1-3; D might be TRBD1 (6 bases). Germline V lookup: CDR1 LNHNV, CDR2 YYDKDF (reference sequence). Between the trimmed V and J ends, which lost 0 bases and 3 bases, there was a span of 18 bases. This CDR3 is built from 18 residues. CDR3 sequence reads: CATSRDRLPGAGGNTIYF. The CDR3 DNA is TGTGCCACCAGCAGAGACAGACTCCCAGGGGCAGGTGGAAACACCATATATTTT.

This chain connects TRBV11-3 to TRBJ2-4; D gene unclear. V lost 5 bases and J 16 bases, leaving 15 bases between the germline ends. Germline values: CDR1 SGHNT, CDR2 YENEEA. The CDR3 totals 11 residues. The DNA of the CDR3 is TGTGCCAGCAGCCACTCAGGCGCCTTATACTTC. Residues: CASSHSGALYF.